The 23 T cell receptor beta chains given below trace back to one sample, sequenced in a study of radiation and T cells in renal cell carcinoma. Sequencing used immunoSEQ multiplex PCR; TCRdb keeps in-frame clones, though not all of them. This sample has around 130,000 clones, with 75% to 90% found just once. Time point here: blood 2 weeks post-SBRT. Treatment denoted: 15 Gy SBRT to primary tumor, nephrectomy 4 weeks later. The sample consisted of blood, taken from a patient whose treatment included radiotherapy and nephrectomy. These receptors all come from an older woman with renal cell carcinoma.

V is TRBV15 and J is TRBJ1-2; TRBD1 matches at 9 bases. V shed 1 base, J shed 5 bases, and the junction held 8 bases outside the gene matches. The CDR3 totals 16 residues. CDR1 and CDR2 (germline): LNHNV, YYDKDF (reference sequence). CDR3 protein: CATSRGIGTGSYGYTF. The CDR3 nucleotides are TGTGCCACCAGCAGAGGAATCGGGACAGGGAGTTATGGCTACACCTTC.

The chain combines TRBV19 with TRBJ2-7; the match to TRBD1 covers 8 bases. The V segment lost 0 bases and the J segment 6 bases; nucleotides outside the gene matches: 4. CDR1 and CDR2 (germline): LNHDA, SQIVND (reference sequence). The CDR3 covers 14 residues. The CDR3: CASSIEDRVGEQYF. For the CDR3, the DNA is TGTGCCAGTAGTATAGAGGACAGGGTCGGCGAGCAGTACTTC.

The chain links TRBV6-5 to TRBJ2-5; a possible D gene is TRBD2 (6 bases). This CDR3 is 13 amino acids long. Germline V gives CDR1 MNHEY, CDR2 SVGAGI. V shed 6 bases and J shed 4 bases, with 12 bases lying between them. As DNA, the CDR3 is TGTGCCAGCAGCCGCGGGACGGTAGAGACCCAGTACTTC. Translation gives CASSRGTVETQYF.

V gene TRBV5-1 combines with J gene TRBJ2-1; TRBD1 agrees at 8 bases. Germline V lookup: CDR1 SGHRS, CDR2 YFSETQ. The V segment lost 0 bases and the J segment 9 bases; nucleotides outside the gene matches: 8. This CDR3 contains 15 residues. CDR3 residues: CASSLAGGATGEQFF. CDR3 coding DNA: TGCGCCAGCAGCTTGGCAGGGGGCGCGACGGGTGAGCAGTTCTTC.

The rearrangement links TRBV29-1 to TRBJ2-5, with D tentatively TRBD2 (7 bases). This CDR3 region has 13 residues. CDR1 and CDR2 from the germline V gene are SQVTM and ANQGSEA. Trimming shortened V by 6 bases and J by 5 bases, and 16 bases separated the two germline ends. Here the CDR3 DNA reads TGCAGCGTGGAGGGCAGGGGAGGGGAGACCCAGTACTTC. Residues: CSVEGRGGETQYF.

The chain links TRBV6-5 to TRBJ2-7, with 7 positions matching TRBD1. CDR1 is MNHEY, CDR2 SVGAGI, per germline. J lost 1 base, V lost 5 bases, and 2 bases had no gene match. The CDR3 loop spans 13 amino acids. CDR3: CASSRQGSYEQYF. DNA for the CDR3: TGTGCCAGCAGTAGACAGGGTTCCTACGAGCAGTACTTC.

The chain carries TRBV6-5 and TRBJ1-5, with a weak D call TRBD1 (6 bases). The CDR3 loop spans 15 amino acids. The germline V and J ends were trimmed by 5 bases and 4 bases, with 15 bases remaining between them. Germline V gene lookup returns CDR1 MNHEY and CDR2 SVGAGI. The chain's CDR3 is CASSQHRTENQPQHF. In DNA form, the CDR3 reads TGTGCCAGCAGTCAACATCGGACAGAAAATCAGCCCCAGCATTTT.

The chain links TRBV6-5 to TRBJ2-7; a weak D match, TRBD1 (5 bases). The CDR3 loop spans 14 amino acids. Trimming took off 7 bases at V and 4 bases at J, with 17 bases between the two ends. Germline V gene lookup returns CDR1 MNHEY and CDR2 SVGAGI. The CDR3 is CASTPHKTVYEQYF. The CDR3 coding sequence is TGTGCCAGCACTCCCCACAAGACAGTATACGAGCAGTACTTC.

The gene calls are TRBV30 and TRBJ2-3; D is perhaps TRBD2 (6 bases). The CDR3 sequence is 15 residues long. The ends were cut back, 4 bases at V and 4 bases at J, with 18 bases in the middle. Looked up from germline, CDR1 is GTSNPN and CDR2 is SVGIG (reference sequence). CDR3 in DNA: TGTGCCTGGACAGGATTGAGTAGCGGAGCAGATACGCAGTATTTT. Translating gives CAWTGLSSGADTQYF.

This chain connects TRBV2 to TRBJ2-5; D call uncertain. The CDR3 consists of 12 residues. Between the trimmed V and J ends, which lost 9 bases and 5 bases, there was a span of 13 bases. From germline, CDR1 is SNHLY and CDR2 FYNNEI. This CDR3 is CARGVGGETQYF. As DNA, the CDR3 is TGTGCCAGGGGCGTGGGCGGCGAGACCCAGTACTTC. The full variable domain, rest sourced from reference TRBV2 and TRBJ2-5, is EPEVTQTPSHQVTQMGQEVILRCVPISNHLYFYWYRQILGQKVEFLVSFYNNEISEKSEIFDDQFSVERPDGSNFTLKIRSTKLEDSAMYFCARGVGGETQYFGPGTRLLVL.

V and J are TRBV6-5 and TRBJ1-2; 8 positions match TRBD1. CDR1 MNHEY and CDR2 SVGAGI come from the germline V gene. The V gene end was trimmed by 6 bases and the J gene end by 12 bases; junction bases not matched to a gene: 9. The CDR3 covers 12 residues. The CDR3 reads CASSSQGAGNTF. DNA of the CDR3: TGTGCCAGCAGCTCTCAGGGGGCAGGCAACACCTTC.

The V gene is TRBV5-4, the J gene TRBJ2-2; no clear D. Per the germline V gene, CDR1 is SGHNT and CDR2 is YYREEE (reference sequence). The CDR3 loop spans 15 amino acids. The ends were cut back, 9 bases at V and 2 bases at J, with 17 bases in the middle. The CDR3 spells CATQPQGVNTGELFF. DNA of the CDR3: TGTGCCACCCAGCCACAAGGAGTCAACACCGGGGAGCTGTTTTTT.

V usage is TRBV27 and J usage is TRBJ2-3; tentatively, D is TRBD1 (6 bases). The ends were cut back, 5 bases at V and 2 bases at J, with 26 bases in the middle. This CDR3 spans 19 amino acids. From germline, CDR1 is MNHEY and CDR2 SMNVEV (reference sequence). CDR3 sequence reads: CASSAKVMKTGQITDTQYF. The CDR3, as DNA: TGTGCCAGCAGTGCTAAAGTGATGAAAACCGGACAGATCACAGATACGCAGTATTTT.

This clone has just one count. This chain's CDR3 is CASRGTPGGYTF. The CDR3 DNA reads as TGTGCCAGCAGAGGGACACCTGGGGGCTACACCTTC. The genes are TRBV7-2 and TRBJ1-2; D is perhaps TRBD1 (6 bases). Germline-derived CDR1 and CDR2 are SGHTA and FQGNSA. V was trimmed by 6 bases and J by 8 bases, leaving 13 bases between them. This CDR3 spans 12 amino acids.

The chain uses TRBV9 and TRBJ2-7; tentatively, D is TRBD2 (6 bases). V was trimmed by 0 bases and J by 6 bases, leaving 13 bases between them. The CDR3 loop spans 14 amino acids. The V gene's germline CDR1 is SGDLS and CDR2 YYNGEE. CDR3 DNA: TGTGCCAGCAGCGTAGACCAGGTGCGGGGCGAGCAGTACTTC. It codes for CASSVDQVRGEQYF.

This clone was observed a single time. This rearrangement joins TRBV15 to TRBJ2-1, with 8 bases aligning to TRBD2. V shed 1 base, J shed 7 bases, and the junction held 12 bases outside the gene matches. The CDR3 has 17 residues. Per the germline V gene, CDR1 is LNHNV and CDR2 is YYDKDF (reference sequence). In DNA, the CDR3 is TGTGCCACCAGCAGAGGAATCACGGCGGGGGGTCTGAATGAGCAGTTCTTC. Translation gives CATSRGITAGGLNEQFF.

As DNA, the CDR3 is TGTGCCAGCAGCTTCACAGGGGCTGGAAACACCATATATTTT. Its translation is CASSFTGAGNTIYF. The chain combines TRBV5-6 with TRBJ1-3, with 7 nucleotides matching TRBD1. The V gene's germline CDR1 is SGHDT and CDR2 YYEEEE. The junction had 1 base not matched to a gene; V was cut back by 2 bases and J by 2 bases. The CDR3 length is 14 residues.

The CDR3: CASSRASGYEQYF. For the CDR3, the DNA is TGCGCCAGCAGCCGGGCTAGCGGCTACGAGCAGTACTTC. The rearrangement joins TRBV4-3 to TRBJ2-7, with 7 bases lining up with TRBD2. After removal of 4 bases from V and 3 bases from J, the junction contained 3 bases not matched to a gene. Per germline, CDR1 LGHNA and CDR2 YSLEER. There are 13 residues in the CDR3.

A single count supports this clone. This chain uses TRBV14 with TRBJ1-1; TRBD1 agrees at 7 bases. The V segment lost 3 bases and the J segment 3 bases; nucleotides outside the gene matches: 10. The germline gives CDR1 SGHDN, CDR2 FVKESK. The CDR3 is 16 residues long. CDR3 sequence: CASSHAFNRGHTEAFF. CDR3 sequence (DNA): TGTGCCAGCAGCCACGCGTTCAATAGGGGGCACACTGAAGCTTTCTTT.

CDR3 nucleotide sequence: TGTGCCTGGAATACGCAGTATTTT. This codes for CAWNTQYF. The rearrangement joins TRBV30 to TRBJ2-3; D gene uncertain. Germline V CDR1 and CDR2: GTSNPN, SVGIG (reference sequence). Trimming removed 4 bases at V and 7 bases at J, with 0 bases between. The CDR3 totals 8 residues. Filled out from reference TRBV30 and TRBJ2-3, the complete variable domain reads SQTIHQWPATLVQPVGSPLSLECTVEGTSNPNLYWYRQAAGRGLQLLFYSVGIGQISSEVPQNLSASRPQDRQFILSSKKLLLSDSGFYLCAWNTQYFGPGTRLTVL.

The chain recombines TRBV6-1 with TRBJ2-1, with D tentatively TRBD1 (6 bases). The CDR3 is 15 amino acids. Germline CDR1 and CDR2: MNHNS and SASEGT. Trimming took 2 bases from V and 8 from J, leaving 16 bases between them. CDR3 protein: CASSELYRERDEQFF. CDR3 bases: TGTGCCAGCAGTGAACTGTACAGGGAACGGGATGAGCAGTTCTTC.

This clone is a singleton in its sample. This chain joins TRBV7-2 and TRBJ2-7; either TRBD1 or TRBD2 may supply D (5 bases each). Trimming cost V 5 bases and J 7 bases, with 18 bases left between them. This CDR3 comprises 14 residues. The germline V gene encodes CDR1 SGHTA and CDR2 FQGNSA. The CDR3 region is CASSAPGPTWEQYF. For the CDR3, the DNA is TGTGCCAGCAGCGCGCCGGGACCCACCTGGGAGCAGTACTTC.

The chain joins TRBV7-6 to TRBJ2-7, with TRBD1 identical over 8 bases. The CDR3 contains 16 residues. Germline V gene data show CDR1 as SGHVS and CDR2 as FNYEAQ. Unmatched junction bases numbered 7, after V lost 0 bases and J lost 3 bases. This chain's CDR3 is CASSLAHGQGGYEQYF. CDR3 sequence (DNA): TGTGCCAGCAGCTTAGCGCACGGACAGGGTGGCTACGAGCAGTACTTC. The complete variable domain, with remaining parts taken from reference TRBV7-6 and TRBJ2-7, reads GAGVSQSPRYKVTKRGQDVALRCDPISGHVSLYWYRQALGQGPEFLTYFNYEAQQDKSGLPNDRFSAERPEGSISTLTIQRTEQRDSAMYRCASSLAHGQGGYEQYFGPGTRLTVT.